This is a list of T cell receptor beta chains from one sample in a study of T-cell memory formation after mild COVID-19. Each CDR3 protein is one row after TCRdb ran MiXCR on the 5' RACE reads. The table has 50,000 or so distinct CDR3 sequences, over 8.5% seen once. Sequenced: PBMCs or a T cell subset sorted from them (not recorded which). These receptors were taken from an adult woman who had mild COVID-19 (a few samples of this study predate the infection). Cell type and time point are not known. The CDR3 runs from the conserved cysteine through the conserved F or W. A D gene is named only where the DNA matches it firmly. Expanded clones get a size class; other rows say once, few or many, or leave the size out.

CDR3nt: TGCGCCAGCAGCCAAGAGGACACCACTACGCCAGGCTCGAGGGGTGGCTACACCTTC
CDR3aa: CASSQEDTTTPGSRGGYTF
abundance: many
d_gene: .
v_gene: TRBV4-1
j_gene: TRBJ1-2
len: 19

CDR3nt: TGCAGTGCTAACAGGGAGGGGGTTCTCAATTCACCCCTCCACTTT
CDR3aa: CSANREGVLNSPLHF
abundance: .
d_gene: .
v_gene: TRBV20-1
j_gene: TRBJ1-6
len: 15

CDR3nt: TGTGCCAGCAGTTTCGCCAGCAACTACAATGAGCAGTTCTTC
CDR3aa: CASSFASNYNEQFF
abundance: .
d_gene: .
v_gene: TRBV12-3/TRBV12-4
j_gene: TRBJ2-1
len: 14

CDR3nt: TGCAGTGCTAGTTCTCCTATACTTACGGAGACCCAGTACTTC
CDR3aa: CSASSPILTETQYF
abundance: few
d_gene: .
v_gene: TRBV20-1
j_gene: TRBJ2-5
len: 14

CDR3nt: TGCAGCGTTGGAAGGGACAGGGGGCCCTACGAGCAGTACTTC
CDR3aa: CSVGRDRGPYEQYF
abundance: .
d_gene: TRBD1
v_gene: TRBV29-1
j_gene: TRBJ2-7
len: 14

CDR3nt: TGTGCCAGCAGCTTTCGGCGGAACTCCTACGAGCAGTACTTC
CDR3aa: CASSFRRNSYEQYF
abundance: many
d_gene: .
v_gene: TRBV11-3
j_gene: TRBJ2-7
len: 14

CDR3nt: TGCGCCAGCAGCCCGACAGGGGGCTCCTACGAGCAGTACTTC
CDR3aa: CASSPTGGSYEQYF
abundance: many
d_gene: TRBD1
v_gene: TRBV4-1
j_gene: TRBJ2-7
len: 14

CDR3nt: TGCAGCACCCGTGGCCGGAGACAGGGGACCACAGATACGCAGTATTTT
CDR3aa: CSTRGRRQGTTDTQYF
abundance: .
d_gene: TRBD1
v_gene: TRBV29-1
j_gene: TRBJ2-3
len: 16

CDR3nt: TGTGCCAGCAGCCCGGAGTGGTCAAGAGAGACCCAGTACTTC
CDR3aa: CASSPEWSRETQYF
abundance: .
d_gene: .
v_gene: TRBV7-2
j_gene: TRBJ2-5
len: 14

CDR3nt: TGTGCCATCGTGCTGGACTCTGGGGCCAACGTCCTGACTTTC
CDR3aa: CAIVLDSGANVLTF
abundance: few
d_gene: .
v_gene: TRBV2
j_gene: TRBJ2-6
len: 14

CDR3nt: TGTGCCATCAGTGGCGTTGGGCAGGGGAGAACCTACGAGCAGTACTTC
CDR3aa: CAISGVGQGRTYEQYF
abundance: .
d_gene: .
v_gene: TRBV10-3
j_gene: TRBJ2-7
len: 16

CDR3nt: TGTGCCAGCAGCCATCCCAACCCCCCGGTAGCGGGAGGGCCGGGGGAGACCCAGTACTTC
CDR3aa: CASSHPNPPVAGGPGETQYF
abundance: .
d_gene: TRBD2
v_gene: TRBV4-2
j_gene: TRBJ2-5
len: 20

CDR3nt: TGTGCCAGCAGCGCCGCGACAGGATGGGTTGATGGCTACACCTTC
CDR3aa: CASSAATGWVDGYTF
abundance: .
d_gene: .
v_gene: TRBV7-9
j_gene: TRBJ1-2
len: 15

CDR3nt: TGTGCCACCAGCAGAGATCCCCCACAGACAAGCAATCAGCCCCAGCATTTT
CDR3aa: CATSRDPPQTSNQPQHF
abundance: many
d_gene: .
v_gene: TRBV15
j_gene: TRBJ1-5
len: 17

CDR3nt: TGTGCCAGCAGCACAGGGGACAGCCAACAAGAGACCCAGTACTTC
CDR3aa: CASSTGDSQQETQYF
abundance: few
d_gene: TRBD1
v_gene: TRBV7-3
j_gene: TRBJ2-5
len: 15

CDR3nt: TGTGCCTGGAAACCGGGACAGGCCGCCTCCCGCTCCTACAATGAGCAGTTCTTC
CDR3aa: CAWKPGQAASRSYNEQFF
abundance: few
d_gene: TRBD1
v_gene: TRBV30
j_gene: TRBJ2-1
len: 18

CDR3nt: TGTGCCGGAGGAGGGAACACCGGGGAGCTGTTTTTT
CDR3aa: CAGGGNTGELFF
abundance: .
d_gene: .
v_gene: TRBV30
j_gene: TRBJ2-2
len: 12

CDR3nt: TGTGCCAGCAGCTTAAACCGTGGCGGACATGGCTACACCTTC
CDR3aa: CASSLNRGGHGYTF
abundance: many
d_gene: .
v_gene: TRBV7-2
j_gene: TRBJ1-2
len: 14

CDR3nt: TGTGCCAGCAGCTATGTTCACTACGAGCAGTACTTC
CDR3aa: CASSYVHYEQYF
abundance: few
d_gene: .
v_gene: TRBV7-9
j_gene: TRBJ2-7
len: 12

CDR3nt: TGCAGTGCGCCGACCGGGACTAGCGGCTCTGGGGCCAACGTCCTGACTTTC
CDR3aa: CSAPTGTSGSGANVLTF
abundance: many
d_gene: TRBD2
v_gene: TRBV20-1
j_gene: TRBJ2-6
len: 17

CDR3nt: TGTGCCAGCAGTTTGGCGATCCAAACCTACGAGCAGTACTTC
CDR3aa: CASSLAIQTYEQYF
abundance: few
d_gene: .
v_gene: TRBV2
j_gene: TRBJ2-7
len: 14

CDR3nt: TGCAGTGCTAGAGAGGGAGGCACTAATGAAAAACTGTTTTTT
CDR3aa: CSAREGGTNEKLFF
abundance: .
d_gene: .
v_gene: TRBV20-1
j_gene: TRBJ1-4
len: 14

CDR3nt: TGTGCCAGCAGTCCAGCAAGTGGGGCCAACGTCCTGACTTTC
CDR3aa: CASSPASGANVLTF
abundance: .
d_gene: .
v_gene: TRBV12-3/TRBV12-4
j_gene: TRBJ2-6
len: 14

CDR3nt: TGCAGTGCTAGACGGTCAGGGTCATCTAGCACAGATACGCAGTATTTT
CDR3aa: CSARRSGSSSTDTQYF
abundance: .
d_gene: .
v_gene: TRBV20-1
j_gene: TRBJ2-3
len: 16

CDR3nt: TGTGCCAGCAGCCAAGATTTAAAAGGGTCTGAAGCTTTCTTT
CDR3aa: CASSQDLKGSEAFF
abundance: .
d_gene: .
v_gene: TRBV3-1
j_gene: TRBJ1-1
len: 14

CDR3nt: TGTGCCAGCAGTTGGACTAGCGGGAGCCAAGAGACCCAGTACTTC
CDR3aa: CASSWTSGSQETQYF
abundance: .
d_gene: TRBD2
v_gene: TRBV12-3/TRBV12-4
j_gene: TRBJ2-5
len: 15

CDR3nt: TGTGCCAGCAGTCCGGGACCGTACACAGATACGCAGTATTTT
CDR3aa: CASSPGPYTDTQYF
abundance: .
d_gene: .
v_gene: TRBV6-5
j_gene: TRBJ2-3
len: 14

CDR3nt: TGTGCCAGCAGCTTGTTTGTGCGCCCAGGGGCCAACGTCCTGACTTTC
CDR3aa: CASSLFVRPGANVLTF
abundance: .
d_gene: .
v_gene: TRBV5-6
j_gene: TRBJ2-6
len: 16

CDR3nt: TGTGCCAGCAGGGGGACAGGGGGATTTGTGGCTAATGAAAAACTGTTTTTT
CDR3aa: CASRGTGGFVANEKLFF
abundance: .
d_gene: TRBD1
v_gene: TRBV12-3/TRBV12-4
j_gene: TRBJ1-4
len: 17

CDR3nt: TGTGCCAGCAGTGAAACTACTAGTGCAGATACGCAGTATTTT
CDR3aa: CASSETTSADTQYF
abundance: many
d_gene: .
v_gene: TRBV2
j_gene: TRBJ2-3
len: 14

CDR3nt: TGTGCCAGCAGTGAGACTCGGGGAGCGGGAGCCTCCTACGAGCAGTACTTC
CDR3aa: CASSETRGAGASYEQYF
abundance: few
d_gene: TRBD2
v_gene: TRBV25-1
j_gene: TRBJ2-7
len: 17

CDR3nt: TGTGCCAGCAGTTTCGGGGGGGCCGGAGATACGCAGTATTTT
CDR3aa: CASSFGGAGDTQYF
abundance: few
d_gene: TRBD2
v_gene: TRBV12-3/TRBV12-4
j_gene: TRBJ2-3
len: 14

CDR3nt: TGCGCCAGCAGCCAAGAGGACGGGGTATGGCCCCAGCATTTT
CDR3aa: CASSQEDGVWPQHF
abundance: few
d_gene: .
v_gene: TRBV4-1
j_gene: TRBJ1-5
len: 14

CDR3nt: TGTGCCAGCAGTTTTGGGGACAGGGGACGGCAGTTCTTC
CDR3aa: CASSFGDRGRQFF
abundance: many
d_gene: TRBD1
v_gene: TRBV12-3/TRBV12-4
j_gene: TRBJ2-1
len: 13

CDR3nt: TGTGCCAGTAGTAAGGGGGCAGGAGTCTCCTACGAGCAGTACTTC
CDR3aa: CASSKGAGVSYEQYF
abundance: .
d_gene: TRBD1
v_gene: TRBV19
j_gene: TRBJ2-7
len: 15

CDR3nt: TGTGCCAGCAGAAAAGGGACTCTGGGCGAGCAGTACTTC
CDR3aa: CASRKGTLGEQYF
abundance: few
d_gene: .
v_gene: TRBV12-3/TRBV12-4
j_gene: TRBJ2-7
len: 13

CDR3nt: TGTGCCAGCAGCTTAGCAGGATTGGGATTGGGCTCCTACGAGCAGTACTTC
CDR3aa: CASSLAGLGLGSYEQYF
abundance: many
d_gene: .
v_gene: TRBV7-8
j_gene: TRBJ2-7
len: 17

CDR3nt: TGTGCCAGCAGTGAATGGGGACAGTCCTCCAATCAGCCCCAGCATTTT
CDR3aa: CASSEWGQSSNQPQHF
abundance: .
d_gene: TRBD1
v_gene: TRBV6-1
j_gene: TRBJ1-5
len: 16

CDR3nt: TGCAGTGCTAGAGTACAGGGGGTTGAGACCCAGTACTTC
CDR3aa: CSARVQGVETQYF
abundance: many
d_gene: TRBD1
v_gene: TRBV20-1
j_gene: TRBJ2-5
len: 13

CDR3nt: TGTGCCAGCAGTCCAGACATCACCCAAGAGACCCAGTACTTC
CDR3aa: CASSPDITQETQYF
abundance: few
d_gene: .
v_gene: TRBV27
j_gene: TRBJ2-5
len: 14

CDR3nt: TGTGCCAGCAGCTTAGCTGGGACAGGCGAGCAGTACTTC
CDR3aa: CASSLAGTGEQYF
abundance: few
d_gene: TRBD1
v_gene: TRBV7-9
j_gene: TRBJ2-7
len: 13

CDR3nt: TGTGCCAGCAGCGTAGGACAGGGGAGTGGGTACGAGCAGTACTTC
CDR3aa: CASSVGQGSGYEQYF
abundance: .
d_gene: TRBD1
v_gene: TRBV9
j_gene: TRBJ2-7
len: 15

CDR3nt: TGTGCCAGCAGCTTAACCGGGACCTCTAGCACAGATACGCAGTATTTT
CDR3aa: CASSLTGTSSTDTQYF
abundance: few
d_gene: .
v_gene: TRBV5-4
j_gene: TRBJ2-3
len: 16

CDR3nt: TGTGCCAGCAGCCTGGCGGGGGCAGGCCTCGCGAACACCGGGGAGCTGTTTTTT
CDR3aa: CASSLAGAGLANTGELFF
abundance: few
d_gene: .
v_gene: TRBV7-6
j_gene: TRBJ2-2
len: 18

CDR3nt: TGTGCCAGCAGCCATTCCGGGACAGGGCTCTCTGGAAACACCATATATTTT
CDR3aa: CASSHSGTGLSGNTIYF
abundance: .
d_gene: TRBD1
v_gene: TRBV3-1
j_gene: TRBJ1-3
len: 17

CDR3nt: TGTGCCAGCAGCTTACAGGGGGGACCACGGACACCCCTCCACTTT
CDR3aa: CASSLQGGPRTPLHF
abundance: .
d_gene: TRBD1
v_gene: TRBV12-3/TRBV12-4
j_gene: TRBJ1-6
len: 15

CDR3nt: TGTGCCAGCAGTTCCCCGGGAGCGGGGGAGCTCTACGAGCAGTACTTC
CDR3aa: CASSSPGAGELYEQYF
abundance: .
d_gene: TRBD2
v_gene: TRBV12-3/TRBV12-4
j_gene: TRBJ2-7
len: 16

CDR3nt: TGTGCCAGCAGCTTACTCGGACAGGGTGTGGGCGAGCAGTACTTC
CDR3aa: CASSLLGQGVGEQYF
abundance: few
d_gene: TRBD1
v_gene: TRBV11-2
j_gene: TRBJ2-7
len: 15

CDR3nt: TGTGCCAGCTCATCGGGACAGGGGGCGTTTGAGACCCAGTACTTC
CDR3aa: CASSSGQGAFETQYF
abundance: few
d_gene: TRBD1
v_gene: TRBV18
j_gene: TRBJ2-5
len: 15

CDR3nt: TGTGCCAGCAGTTTTCATGAGGGAACGGAGACCCAGTACTTC
CDR3aa: CASSFHEGTETQYF
abundance: few
d_gene: .
v_gene: TRBV28
j_gene: TRBJ2-5
len: 14

CDR3nt: TGTGCCAGCCGGGACAGGGGGTACGAGCAGTACTTC
CDR3aa: CASRDRGYEQYF
abundance: few
d_gene: TRBD1
v_gene: TRBV6-5
j_gene: TRBJ2-7
len: 12

CDR3nt: TGTGCCAGCAGCTTGGAGAGGGGGCGTCTATCCGGGGAGCTGTTTTTT
CDR3aa: CASSLERGRLSGELFF
abundance: .
d_gene: TRBD1
v_gene: TRBV5-6
j_gene: TRBJ2-2
len: 16

CDR3nt: TGTGCCACCAGTGACCCTACCTCGGAAGGGGTCTATGAGCAGTTCTTC
CDR3aa: CATSDPTSEGVYEQFF
abundance: .
d_gene: .
v_gene: TRBV24-1
j_gene: TRBJ2-1
len: 16

CDR3nt: TGTGCCAGCAGTCCGGGACCGGGGAACACTGAAGCTTTCTTT
CDR3aa: CASSPGPGNTEAFF
abundance: .
d_gene: .
v_gene: TRBV6-6
j_gene: TRBJ1-1
len: 14

CDR3nt: TGTGCCAGCAGCTTAAGAGGACAGGCGGGCAAGTCGATGGCCGGGGAGCTGTTTTTT
CDR3aa: CASSLRGQAGKSMAGELFF
abundance: few
d_gene: TRBD1
v_gene: TRBV7-3
j_gene: TRBJ2-2
len: 19

CDR3nt: TGTGCCAGCAGCTCCCATCAAGGGACAGACACTGAAGCTTTCTTT
CDR3aa: CASSSHQGTDTEAFF
abundance: .
d_gene: .
v_gene: TRBV21-1
j_gene: TRBJ1-1
len: 15

CDR3nt: TGTGCCAGCAGCTTAGTCGTCTCTGGGGCCAACGTCCTGACTTTC
CDR3aa: CASSLVVSGANVLTF
abundance: many
d_gene: .
v_gene: TRBV7-9
j_gene: TRBJ2-6
len: 15

CDR3nt: TGTGCCAGCAGCCACCAGGGGAAGCGGTCCCAAGAGACCCAGTACTTC
CDR3aa: CASSHQGKRSQETQYF
abundance: few
d_gene: .
v_gene: TRBV4-2
j_gene: TRBJ2-5
len: 16

CDR3nt: TGTGCCAGCTCACCACGGTCTAGCGGGAGTGCCGGGGAGCTGTTTTTT
CDR3aa: CASSPRSSGSAGELFF
abundance: many
d_gene: TRBD2
v_gene: TRBV18
j_gene: TRBJ2-2
len: 16